Each of the 5 T cell receptor beta chains below was sequenced from the same sample in a study of blood T cell repertoires in COVID-19. This table comes from immunoSEQ multiplex PCR, and its TCRdb copy is limited to in-frame clones, with some not included. Of about 140,000 clones in the sample, 84% are singletons; the top ten hold around 6.8%. Material for sequencing was peripheral blood. The receptors originated from a human donor in a cohort sampled during active COVID-19.

The V call is TRBV7-9, the J call TRBJ1-1, with TRBD1 matching over 9 bases. The CDR3 covers 16 residues. V shed 5 bases and J 1 base; nucleotides not matched to a gene: 8. CDR1 is SEHNR and CDR2 is FQNEAQ in the germline V gene (reference sequence). DNA of the CDR3: TGTGCCAGCAGCACTCAGACAGGGGGGCCGAACACTGAAGCTTTCTTT. It specifies CASSTQTGGPNTEAFF.

The CDR3 is CATSRDQRANVLTF. DNA of the CDR3: TGTGCCACCAGCAGAGATCAGAGGGCCAACGTCCTGACTTTC. V is TRBV15 and J is TRBJ2-6, with unresolved D. There are 14 residues in the CDR3. Trimming removed 0 bases at V and 5 bases at J, with 5 bases between. Per germline, CDR1 LNHNV and CDR2 YYDKDF (reference sequence).

The DNA for the CDR3 is TGTGCCAGTAGTGTATTGGGCCGGACTAGTAGGACCGGGGAGCTGTTTTTT. It is translated as CASSVLGRTSRTGELFF. The chain employs TRBV19 and TRBJ2-2, with 7 bases identical to TRBD2. The CDR3 extends over 17 amino acids. Losses at the gene ends were 5 bases for V and 5 bases for J; bases not matched to a gene: 14. Germline CDR1 is LNHDA and CDR2 is SQIVND (reference sequence).

The chain uses TRBV9 and TRBJ2-6; the match to TRBD1 covers 8 bases. V was pared by 4 bases and J by 0 bases, with 6 bases of the junction left unmatched. The V gene's germline CDR1 is SGDLS and CDR2 YYNGEE. CDR3 length equals 17 residues. The CDR3 nucleotides read TGTGCCAGCAGCCTACGACAGGGGAGCTCTGGGGCCAACGTCCTGACTTTC. Its translation: CASSLRQGSSGANVLTF.

The V call is TRBV5-1, the J call TRBJ1-3; the match to TRBD1 covers 9 bases. Germline CDR1 SGHRS, CDR2 YFSETQ. With V trimmed by 4 bases and J by 7 bases, 12 bases remained unmatched. CDR3 size: 16 residues. CDR3 sequence: CASSGPTGGTMNTIYF. The CDR3 region has the DNA TGCGCCAGCAGCGGTCCCACAGGGGGCACCATGAACACCATATATTTT.